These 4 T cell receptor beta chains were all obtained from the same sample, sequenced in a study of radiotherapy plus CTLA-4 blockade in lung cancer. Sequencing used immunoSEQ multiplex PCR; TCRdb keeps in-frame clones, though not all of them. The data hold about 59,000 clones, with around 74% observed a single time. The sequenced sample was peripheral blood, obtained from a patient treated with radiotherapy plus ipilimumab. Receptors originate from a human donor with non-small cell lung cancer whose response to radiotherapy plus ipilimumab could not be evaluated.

CDR3 region: CASSQGGAQPQHF. In nucleotides, the CDR3 is TGCGCCAGCAGCCAAGGGGGAGCCCAGCCCCAGCATTTT. The gene calls are TRBV4-3 and TRBJ1-5, with D hard to call. Germline CDR1 is LGHNA and CDR2 is YSLEER. Trimming cost V 1 base and J 7 bases, with 8 bases left between them. CDR3 length equals 13 residues.

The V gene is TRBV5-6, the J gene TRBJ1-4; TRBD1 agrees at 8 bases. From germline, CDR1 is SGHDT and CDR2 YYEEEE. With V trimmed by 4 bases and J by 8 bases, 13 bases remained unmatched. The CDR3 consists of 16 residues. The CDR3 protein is CASSQSSDRAWEKLFF. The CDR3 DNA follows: TGTGCCAGCAGCCAGTCCTCGGACAGGGCGTGGGAAAAACTGTTTTTT.

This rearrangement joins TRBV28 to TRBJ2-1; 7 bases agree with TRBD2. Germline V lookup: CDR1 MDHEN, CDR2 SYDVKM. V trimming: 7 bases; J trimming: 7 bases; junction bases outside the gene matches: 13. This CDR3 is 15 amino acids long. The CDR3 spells CASTLPGGRVNEQFF. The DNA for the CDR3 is TGTGCCAGCACCCTCCCGGGTGGGAGGGTGAATGAGCAGTTCTTC.

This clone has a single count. The CDR3 bases are TGCAGCGTTCCGGGGACAGGGGTGAACACTGAAGCTTTCTTT. Its protein product is CSVPGTGVNTEAFF. The V gene is TRBV29-1, the J gene TRBJ1-1; 10 bases are shared with TRBD1. The CDR3 loop spans 14 amino acids. The ends lost 5 bases at V and 0 bases at J; junction bases unmatched: 3. CDR1 is SQVTM, CDR2 ANQGSEA, per germline.